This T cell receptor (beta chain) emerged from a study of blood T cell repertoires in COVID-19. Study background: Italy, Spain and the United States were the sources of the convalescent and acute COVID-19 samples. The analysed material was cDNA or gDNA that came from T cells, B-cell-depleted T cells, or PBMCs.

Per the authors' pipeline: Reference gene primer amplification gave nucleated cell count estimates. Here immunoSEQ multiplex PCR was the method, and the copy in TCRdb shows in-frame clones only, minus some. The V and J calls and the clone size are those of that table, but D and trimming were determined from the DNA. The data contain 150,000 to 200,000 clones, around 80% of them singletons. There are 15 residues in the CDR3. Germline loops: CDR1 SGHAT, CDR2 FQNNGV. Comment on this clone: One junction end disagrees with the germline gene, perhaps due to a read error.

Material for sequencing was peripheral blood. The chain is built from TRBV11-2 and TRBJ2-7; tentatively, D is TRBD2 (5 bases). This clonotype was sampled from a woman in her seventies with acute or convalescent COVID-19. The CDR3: CASSVEAETLYEQYF. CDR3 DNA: TGTGCCAGCAGCGTAGAAGCGGAGACCCTGTACGAGCAGTACTTC.